This paragraph reports one TCR beta chain. Its antigen is not yet known. Base-call qualities are not available, and no considerably larger clone is one nucleotide away. The CDR3 runs 20 amino acids, cysteine and phenylalanine included. The entry retains the CDR3 DNA only, 60 bases that are in frame from base 1. The sample is drawn from a study of control samples from healthy donors and cancer patients (dated by TCRdb to between 2020 and 2021). The library was produced with the immunoSEQ multiplex PCR assay. TCRdb took over this immuneACCESS table, retaining in-frame rearrangements with V and J assigned. Such tables are incomplete; in checked studies, under half of the missing clones stem from an unresolved V gene, and the remainder is unexplained. This sample holds under 80,000 clones; 85% to 95% were observed only once. Under 3.5% of the sample rests with the top ten.

Sequenced sample: blood. The sequence was obtained from a woman aged 25 to 39 in good health. The V gene is TRBV21-1 and the J gene is TRBJ2-1; the table gives TRBD2 as D, unverified against the DNA. TRBV21-1 has pseudogene status. The DNA reads as follows: TGTGCCAGCAGCAAAGCGCTTTATGCGGGGGGGAGTTTGACCCACAATGAGCAGTTCTTC. Translated, this gives CASSKALYAGGSLTHNEQFF.